This T cell receptor beta chain was recorded in a study of cytomegalovirus exposure and HLA in healthy donors. Study conclusions and caveats: A missense DCLRE1C variant was associated with V- and J-gene trimming of TCR beta chains in a later analysis, and an independent cohort replicated the association.

PCR was performed using 60 Vbeta and 13 Jbeta primers. The assay was immunoSEQ multiplex PCR, and TCRdb's table has in-frame clones only and misses some. The table shows roughly 100,000 clones, with roughly 67% occurring only once. Donors had nominal health at sampling but likely had unrecorded immune exposures. About this clone itself: What it binds is not known.

Trimming removed 4 bases from V and 3 bases from J; junction bases left unmatched: 9. The CDR3 covers 16 residues. CDR1 is SGHRS, CDR2 YFSETQ, per germline. The source of this sequence is a boy aged 5 to 17 in good health and CMV-seropositive. This chain connects TRBV5-1 to TRBJ1-2; 10 positions agree with TRBD1. What was sequenced was PBMCs. In nucleotides, the CDR3 is TGCGCCAGCAGCCTCAGGACAGGGGGACGTTACTATGGCTACACCTTC. This sequence encodes CASSLRTGGRYYGYTF.